This TCR beta chain was recovered during a study of T cell responses to AZD1222 COVID-19 vaccine. Study as a whole: Samples with a second dose at about 4 or about 12 weeks were pooled together. Findings and limits, study-wide: White British people made up most donors, females outnumbered males, and clonal diversity was possibly underestimated. It was only after the peak T cell response that any repertoires were sampled. Increases in Spike-specific TCR breadth and depth were seen after two AZD1222 doses.

A remark on this clone: The antigen remains unidentified.

Germline CDR1 SGHDN, CDR2 FVKESK. The CDR3 runs to 14 residues. With 1 base clipped from V and 3 bases from J, the junction kept 1 base outside the gene matches. Libraries were prepared by immunoSEQ multiplex PCR; TCRdb keeps only in-frame clonotypes and omits some of them. The data contain some 120,000 clones, around 85% of them singletons. The rearrangement uses TRBV14 and TRBJ2-7; 9 bases line up with TRBD2. The source material was peripheral blood, sampled on day 0 of AZD1222 vaccination. This clonotype originated in an adult in good health. The CDR3 nucleotides are TGTGCCAGCAGCCAAGGACTAGCGGTCTACGAGCAGTACTTC. This sequence encodes CASSQGLAVYEQYF.